This T cell receptor (beta chain) is from a study of T cell responses to AZD1222 COVID-19 vaccine. Germline V gene data show CDR1 as MNHEY and CDR2 as SMNVEV (reference sequence). V gave up 4 bases and J gave up 8 bases, with 13 bases separating them. CDR3 length: 13 amino acids. The assay was immunoSEQ multiplex PCR, and TCRdb's table has in-frame clones only and misses some. The table has approximately 140,000 clones, more than 85% seen once; the top ten hold about 3%. This chain links TRBV27 with TRBJ2-3; D may be TRBD1 or TRBD2 (5 bases each). This clonotype was obtained from an adult in good health. This material consisted of peripheral blood, taken on day 0 of AZD1222 vaccination. The CDR3 DNA follows: TGTGCCAGCAGTTCCCCGGGGCCTCCTACGCAGTATTTT. It specifies CASSSPGPPTQYF.